The source of this T cell receptor beta chain is a study of T cells in tumors after PD-1 blockade. The wider study: Daily vismodegib 150 mg continued in a subset of anti-PD-1-treated patients. On average, peripheral blood gave about 100,000 TCR templates and over 35,000 unique clonotypes. Study findings and constraints: Blood contained about 43% of the tumor's TCR clonotypes.

As for this clone: The antigen is unknown.

Method: immunoSEQ multiplex PCR; TCRdb's copy keeps in-frame clones and lacks some. The table shows about 60,000 clones, with roughly 70% occurring only once. The V gene lost 2 bases and the J gene lost 2 bases, with 8 bases spanning the gap. This CDR3 contains 13 residues. Germline-derived CDR1 and CDR2 are SGHNT and YYREEE (reference sequence). The V gene is TRBV5-4, the J gene TRBJ2-7; D unclear. The sequence was obtained from a human donor with basal cell carcinoma. Material: PBMCs, obtained after anti-PD-1 treatment. The CDR3 nucleotides read TGTGCCAGCAGCTTTGGCGGAACCTACGAGCAGTACTTC. Its protein is CASSFGGTYEQYF.